This T cell receptor (beta chain) was observed in a study of cytomegalovirus exposure and HLA in healthy donors. Background on the study: The study placed about four fifths of its approximately 380 genotyped donors in the Caucasian-associated ancestry cluster. Study results and limitations: The study found most TCR sequences rare, yet found some public TCRs in many donors.

CDR3 size: 15 residues. Trimming cost V 4 bases and J 1 base; bases outside gene matches: 5. Germline values: CDR1 MNHEY, CDR2 SVGAGI. Both 60 Vbeta primers and 13 Jbeta primers went into the PCR. Method: immunoSEQ multiplex PCR; TCRdb's copy keeps in-frame clones and lacks some. The sample carries about 97,000 clones, less than 90% recorded once. In the case of this clone: The target antigen is unknown.

The specimen sequenced was PBMCs. This TCR was sampled from a man in his forties or fifties in good health and CMV-seronegative. The genes are TRBV6-5 and TRBJ1-2; 8 nucleotides agree with TRBD1. The CDR3 DNA is TGTGCCAGCAGTTTCGGACAGGGTAGTAACTATGGCTACACCTTC. Protein product: CASSFGQGSNYGYTF.